This TCR beta chain was identified in a study of shared clonotypes between healthy human individuals. Study-level findings and limits: A reduction in generation probabilities was seen for non-shared clonotypes relative to those shared by all four donors. Rarefaction gave evidence that sorted-subset sequencing remained incomplete despite large depth. Genetic and exposure-history diversity was limited by the small donor number.

When replicate PCRs were run on sorted subsets, they used about 220 ng DNA, roughly 30,000 T cell genomes. The table came from immunoSEQ multiplex PCR; TCRdb's copy has only in-frame clones and leaves some out. The table lists some 680,000 clones, 73% of them singletons. Details on this clone: Its antigen is unknown. Mismatch with germline at one junction end may stem from a read error.

Germline-derived CDR1 and CDR2 are SEHNR and FQNEAQ (reference sequence). This CDR3 comprises 18 residues. The chain has TRBV7-9 and TRBJ2-1; 15 bases agree with TRBD2. Input material: memory CD4+ T cells sorted from blood. Specified subset: CD45RA-negative fraction. The source of this sequence is a woman aged 30 to 39 in good health. The CDR3 here is CASSTTLGLAGGNNEEVF. DNA for the CDR3: TGTGCCAGCAGCACCACCCTTGGACTAGCGGGAGGGAATAATGAGGAGGTCTTC.